The clone carrying this T cell receptor (beta chain) was seen ten or more times. Its antigen is unknown. This sample stems from a study of CD8+CD57+ T cells in acquired aplastic anemia. Study at large: Sorting CD4+ and CD8+ cells gave DNA averaging 3.2 ug. Average CD4+ read depth in healthy donors was around 10 million reads. Study findings and constraints: Patients and controls had CD8+ Simpson's diversity values that were not significantly distinct. Patients and controls had in common fewer than 30 CD8+ CDR3 sequences.

Germline lookup yields CDR1 MNHEY and CDR2 SMNVEV (reference sequence). This CDR3 comprises 16 residues. J gave up 2 bases and V 5 bases, and 9 bases lay outside the gene matches. The template used for profiling TCR beta VDJ and CDR3 was genomic DNA. TCRdb re-derived calls from the reads in MiXCR, one entry per CDR3 protein. Among 190,000 or so distinct CDR3 sequences listed, 61% were seen once. Sequencing was performed on sorted CD4+, CD8+, or CD8+CD57+ T cells (not recorded which) from PBMCs. The receptor comes from a human donor in good health. The genes are TRBV27 and TRBJ2-3, with 8 bases aligning to TRBD1. This CDR3 reads CASSDQGAAITDTQYF. CDR3 DNA sequence: TGTGCCAGCAGTGATCAGGGGGCGGCTATCACAGATACGCAGTATTTT.